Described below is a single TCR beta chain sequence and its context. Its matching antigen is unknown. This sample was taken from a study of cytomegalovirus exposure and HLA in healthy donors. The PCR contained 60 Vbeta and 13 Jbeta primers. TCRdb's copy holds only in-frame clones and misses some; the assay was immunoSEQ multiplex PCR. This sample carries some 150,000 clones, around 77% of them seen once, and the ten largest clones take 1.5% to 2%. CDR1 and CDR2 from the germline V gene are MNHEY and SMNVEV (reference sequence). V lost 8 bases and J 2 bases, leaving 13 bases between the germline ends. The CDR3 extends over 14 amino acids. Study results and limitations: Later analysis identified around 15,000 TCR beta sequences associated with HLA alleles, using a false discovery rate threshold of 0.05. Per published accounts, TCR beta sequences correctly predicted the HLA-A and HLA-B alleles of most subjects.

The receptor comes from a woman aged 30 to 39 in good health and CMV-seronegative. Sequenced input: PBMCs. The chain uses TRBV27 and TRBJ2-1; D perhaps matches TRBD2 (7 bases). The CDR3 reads CASLRGGAYNEQFF. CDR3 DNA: TGTGCCAGCTTAAGGGGGGGGGCCTACAATGAGCAGTTCTTC.